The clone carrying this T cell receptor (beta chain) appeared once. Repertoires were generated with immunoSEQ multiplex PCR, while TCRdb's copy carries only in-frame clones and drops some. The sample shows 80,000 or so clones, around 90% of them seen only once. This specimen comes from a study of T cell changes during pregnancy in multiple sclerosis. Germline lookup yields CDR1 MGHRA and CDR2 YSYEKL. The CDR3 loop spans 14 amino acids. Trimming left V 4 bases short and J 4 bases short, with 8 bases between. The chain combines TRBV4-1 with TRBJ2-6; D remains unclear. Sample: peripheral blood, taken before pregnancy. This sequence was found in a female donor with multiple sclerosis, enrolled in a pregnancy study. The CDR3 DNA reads TGCGCCAGCAGCCCTCCTCCGGGGGCCAACGTCCTGACTTTC. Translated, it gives CASSPPPGANVLTF.